The following is a TCR beta chain sequence with its context. J gave up 5 bases and V 5 bases, and 6 bases lay outside the gene matches. Germline assignment: CDR1 SGHTA and CDR2 FQGNSA. The CDR3 is made up of 15 amino acids. MiXCR was run by TCRdb on the 5' RACE reads, yielding one entry per CDR3 protein. Here the sample spans 450,000 to 600,000 distinct CDR3 sequences, roughly 13% being singletons. The data derive from a study of T cells after yellow fever vaccination. The receptor was derived from a man aged 30 to 39 who received the YFV17D yellow fever vaccine. This material consisted of PBMCs, taken on the day of the yellow fever booster vaccination. The gene calls are TRBV7-2 and TRBJ2-1, with TRBD2 matching 10 bases. CDR3 bases: TGTGCCAGCAGCCCAGGGACTAGCGTCAACAATGAGCAGTTCTTC. The encoded protein is CASSPGTSVNNEQFF.